Listed below are T cell receptor beta chains from one sample, sequenced in a study of CD8 T cells in ankylosing spondylitis. TCRdb reanalysed the 5' RACE reads using MiXCR and keeps one entry per CDR3 protein. Of roughly 160,000 distinct CDR3 sequences listed, roughly 11% are singletons. Input material: blood, either unsorted or a sorted T cell fraction (not recorded which). These TCRs come from a male donor with ankylosing spondylitis or in good health (not recorded which). Each CDR3 is given without its conserved first and last residue.

j_call v_call cdr3_aa
TRBJ2-2 TRBV5-6 ASGRAGELF
TRBJ2-1 TRBV20-1 SANGLAGVINEQF
TRBJ1-5 TRBV27 ASSLSGNNQPQH
TRBJ1-3 TRBV7-2 VSSPRPDSGNTIY
TRBJ2-2 TRBV14 ASSQHTTGVTGELF
TRBJ2-1 TRBV3-1 ASSQLGGSDNEQF
TRBJ1-4 TRBV20-1 SARDRGLSEKLF
TRBJ2-1 TRBV5-1 ASSLAVLAGENEQF
TRBJ2-3 TRBV7-9 ASSPWTTTDTQY
TRBJ1-1 TRBV19 ASRPTGWDTEAF
TRBJ1-1 TRBV20-1 SAQGRQGFTEAF
TRBJ1-4 TRBV12-3/TRBV12-4 ASGEQGFSEKLF
TRBJ2-1 TRBV10-1 ASSESGEPYNEQF
TRBJ2-7 TRBV7-8 ASSLIGGSWSYEQY
TRBJ2-6 TRBV12-3/TRBV12-4 ASSPLAGAGANVLT
TRBJ2-5 TRBV20-1 SAPGASGPQETQY
TRBJ2-2 TRBV7-2 ASSLELAGSGELF
TRBJ2-3 TRBV6-1 ASSEGGSRTDTQY
TRBJ2-1 TRBV12-3/TRBV12-4 ASMRRAPSSNEQF
TRBJ2-6 TRBV11-2 ASSFDRAGANVLT
TRBJ1-5 TRBV5-6 ASSYRNQPQH
TRBJ2-1 TRBV7-8 ASSFRTSRSYNEQF
TRBJ2-1 TRBV20-1 SAPSPASVENEQF
TRBJ1-2 TRBV20-1 SARGGAGGAGYT
TRBJ2-2 TRBV6-4 ASSPTGGSDTGELF
TRBJ1-1 TRBV12-3/TRBV12-4 ASSLDVGGQADTEAF
TRBJ2-2 TRBV6-1 ASSAIGELF
TRBJ1-2 TRBV18 ASSPLPGVESGYT
TRBJ2-5 TRBV5-6 ASSLIAGGRETQY
TRBJ2-2 TRBV9 ASSLQGGTGELF